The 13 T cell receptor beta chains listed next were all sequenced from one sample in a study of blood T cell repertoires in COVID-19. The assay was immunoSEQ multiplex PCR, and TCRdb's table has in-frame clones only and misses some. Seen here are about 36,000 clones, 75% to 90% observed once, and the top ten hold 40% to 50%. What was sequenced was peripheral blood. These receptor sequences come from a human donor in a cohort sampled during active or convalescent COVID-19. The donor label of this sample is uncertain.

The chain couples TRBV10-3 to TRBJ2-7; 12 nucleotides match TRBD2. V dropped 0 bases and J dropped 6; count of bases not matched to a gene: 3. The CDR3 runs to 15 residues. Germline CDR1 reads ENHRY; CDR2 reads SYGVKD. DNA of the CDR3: TGTGCCATCAGTGAGTCGACTAGCGGGAGTTCCGAGCAGTACTTC. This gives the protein CAISESTSGSSEQYF.

The CDR3 is CASSVDPVANYGYTF. CDR3 bases: TGTGCCAGCAGCGTAGATCCGGTAGCGAACTATGGCTACACCTTC. V usage is TRBV9 and J usage is TRBJ1-2, with D unclear. The CDR3 is made up of 15 amino acids. Germline V gene data show CDR1 as SGDLS and CDR2 as YYNGEE. The V gene lost 0 bases and the J gene lost 2 bases, with 11 bases spanning the gap.

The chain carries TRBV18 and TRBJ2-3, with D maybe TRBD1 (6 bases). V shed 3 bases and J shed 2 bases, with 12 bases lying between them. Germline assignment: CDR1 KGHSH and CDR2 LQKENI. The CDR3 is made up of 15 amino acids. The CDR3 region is CASSPATGTTDTQYF. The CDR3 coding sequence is TGTGCCAGCTCACCCGCCACAGGGACCACAGATACGCAGTATTTT. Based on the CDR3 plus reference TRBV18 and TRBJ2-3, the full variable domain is NAGVMQNPRHLVRRRGQEARLRCSPMKGHSHVYWYRQLPEEGLKFMVYLQKENIIDESGMPKERFSAEFPKEGPSILRIQQVVRGDSAAYFCASSPATGTTDTQYFGPGTRLTVL.

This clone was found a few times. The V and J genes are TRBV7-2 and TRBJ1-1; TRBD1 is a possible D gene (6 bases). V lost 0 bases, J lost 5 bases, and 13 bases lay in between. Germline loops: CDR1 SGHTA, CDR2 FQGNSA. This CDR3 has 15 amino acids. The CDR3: CASSLAAGELTEAFF. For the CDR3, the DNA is TGTGCCAGCAGCTTAGCAGCAGGGGAATTAACTGAAGCTTTCTTT.

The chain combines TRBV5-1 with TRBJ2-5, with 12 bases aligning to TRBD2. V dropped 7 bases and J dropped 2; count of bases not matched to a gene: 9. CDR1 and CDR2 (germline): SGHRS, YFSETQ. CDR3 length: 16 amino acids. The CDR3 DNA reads TGCGCCAGCCGGACAGGACTAGCGGGGATTCAAGAGACCCAGTACTTC. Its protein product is CASRTGLAGIQETQYF.

CDR3: CASSLRQGTGANVLTF. The CDR3 region has the DNA TGTGCCAGCAGCTTGAGACAGGGGACTGGGGCCAACGTCCTGACTTTC. The chain uses TRBV11-1 and TRBJ2-6; 8 positions agree with TRBD1. The trim removed 3 bases at V and 2 bases at J, leaving 3 bases unmatched. In germline, CDR1 is SGHAT, CDR2 FQDESV (reference sequence). CDR3 length: 16 residues.

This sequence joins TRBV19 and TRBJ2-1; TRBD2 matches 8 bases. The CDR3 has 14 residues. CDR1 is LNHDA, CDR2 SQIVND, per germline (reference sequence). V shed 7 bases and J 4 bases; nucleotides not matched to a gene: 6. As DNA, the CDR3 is TGTGCCAGTAAAGCGGGAGATTGGTACAATGAGCAGTTCTTC. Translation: CASKAGDWYNEQFF.

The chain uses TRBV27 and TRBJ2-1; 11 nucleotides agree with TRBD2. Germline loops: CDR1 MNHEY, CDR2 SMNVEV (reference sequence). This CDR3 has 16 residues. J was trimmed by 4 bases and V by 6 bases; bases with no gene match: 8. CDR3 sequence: CASRRRGTSGYNEQFF. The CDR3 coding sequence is TGTGCCAGCAGAAGACGGGGGACTAGCGGTTACAATGAGCAGTTCTTC.

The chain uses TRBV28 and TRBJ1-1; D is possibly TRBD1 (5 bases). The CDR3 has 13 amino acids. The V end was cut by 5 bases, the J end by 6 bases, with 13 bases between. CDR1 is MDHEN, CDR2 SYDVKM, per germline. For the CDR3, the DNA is TGTGCCAGCAGTACCCTGGGGCCCCCTGAAGCTTTCTTT. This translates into CASSTLGPPEAFF. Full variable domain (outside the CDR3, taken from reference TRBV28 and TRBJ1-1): DVKVTQSSRYLVKRTGEKVFLECVQDMDHENMFWYRQDPGLGLRLIYFSYDVKMKEKGDIPEGYSVSREKKERFSLILESASTNQTSMYLCASSTLGPPEAFFGQGTRLTVV.

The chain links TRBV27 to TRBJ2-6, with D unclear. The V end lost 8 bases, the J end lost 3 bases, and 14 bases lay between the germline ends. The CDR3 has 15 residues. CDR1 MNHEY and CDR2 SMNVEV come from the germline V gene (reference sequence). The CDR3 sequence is CASRPSLGGANVLTF. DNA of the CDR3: TGTGCCAGCCGCCCCTCCCTCGGTGGGGCCAACGTCCTGACTTTC.

This CDR3 reads CASSLVGGSGNTIYF. In DNA form, the CDR3 reads TGTGCCAGCAGTTTAGTGGGGGGCTCTGGAAACACCATATATTTT. The chain is built from TRBV27 and TRBJ1-3; a weak D match, TRBD1 (5 bases). Trimming stripped 2 bases from V and 0 bases from J, with 8 bases between. This CDR3 contains 15 residues. The V gene's germline CDR1 is MNHEY and CDR2 SMNVEV (reference sequence).

CDR3 nucleotides: TGCAGTGCTAGTGAGGGATCCTGGAGGAATGAGCAGTTCTTC. This translates into CSASEGSWRNEQFF. The genes are TRBV20-1 and TRBJ2-1; D is possibly TRBD2 (5 bases). V lost 3 bases and J lost 7, with 16 bases in between. This CDR3 contains 14 residues. Germline V gene data show CDR1 as DFQATT and CDR2 as SNEGSKA (reference sequence).

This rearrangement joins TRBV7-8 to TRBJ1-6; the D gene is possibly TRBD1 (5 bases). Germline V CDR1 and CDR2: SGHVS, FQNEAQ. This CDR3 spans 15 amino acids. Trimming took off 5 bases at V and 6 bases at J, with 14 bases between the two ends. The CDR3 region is CASSPRGAFNSPLHF. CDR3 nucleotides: TGTGCCAGCAGCCCCCGTGGGGCCTTTAATTCACCCCTCCACTTT.